These 15 T cell receptor beta chains were all obtained from the same sample, sequenced in a study of blood T cells in healthy people across ages. For the second PCR, which ran for about 7 to 11 cycles, a sample-barcoded 5' primer and a J-beta primer mix were used. TCRdb recomputed calls from the 5' RACE reads with MiXCR, one row per CDR3 protein. The sample has over 600,000 distinct CDR3 sequences; 45% to 70% are singletons. The sequenced sample consisted of blood. The receptors here all came from a man in his forties in good health.

This CDR3 is CASSIQGAGEKLFF. The CDR3 nucleotides are TGCGCCAGCAGCATACAGGGGGCCGGAGAAAAACTGTTTTTT. The gene calls are TRBV5-1 and TRBJ1-4; TRBD1 aligns across 9 bases. J was trimmed by 8 bases and V by 4 bases; bases with no gene match: 6. Germline CDR1 and CDR2: SGHRS and YFSETQ. The CDR3 length is 14 residues.

This chain connects TRBV24-1 to TRBJ2-4; TRBD1 might be the D (6 bases). The end of the DNA aligns better with TRBJ2-7, so the J call may be wrong. The CDR3 sequence is 15 residues long. CDR1 KGHDR and CDR2 SFDVKD come from the germline V gene. DNA of the CDR3: TGTGCCACCAGCCTGGACAGCTTGAACTACTACGAGCAGTACTTC. Protein product: CATSLDSLNYYEQYF.

The rearrangement joins TRBV20-1 to TRBJ2-4, with 8 bases matching TRBD1. The germline CDR1 and CDR2 sequences are DFQATT and SNEGSKA (reference sequence). V was pared by 3 bases and J by 8 bases, with 9 bases of the junction left unmatched. The CDR3 loop spans 14 amino acids. CDR3 DNA: TGCAGTGCTAGGAGGACAGGGACCATCGACATTCAGTACTTC. Translating gives CSARRTGTIDIQYF.

The V call is TRBV7-2, the J call TRBJ2-1; D is possibly TRBD1 or TRBD2 (5 bases each). The CDR3 consists of 16 residues. Trimming pared 3 bases from V and 2 bases from J, leaving 14 bases between. CDR1 is SGHTA and CDR2 is FQGNSA in the germline V gene. The CDR3 region is CASSFLGTGTYNEQFF. The DNA for the CDR3 is TGTGCCAGCAGCTTTCTTGGGACGGGGACCTACAATGAGCAGTTCTTC.

The rearrangement links TRBV11-2 to TRBJ2-1; a weak D match, TRBD1 (6 bases). Germline CDR1 and CDR2: SGHAT and FQNNGV. This CDR3 spans 15 amino acids. Trimming removed 6 bases at V and 5 bases at J, with 17 bases between. CDR3 DNA: TGTGCCAGCAGTTTTGGACAGCCTGGGCACAATGAGCAGTTCTTC. Translating gives CASSFGQPGHNEQFF.

Ten or more counts support this clonotype. The chain is built from TRBV4-1 and TRBJ2-1; 12 nucleotides agree with TRBD2. Germline V lookup: CDR1 MGHRA, CDR2 YSYEKL. CDR3 size: 17 residues. V was pared by 5 bases and J by 8 bases, with 13 bases of the junction left unmatched. The CDR3 bases are TGCGCCAGCAGCTCCCGACTAGCGGGAGATTTATTCGATGAGCAGTTCTTC. It is translated as CASSSRLAGDLFDEQFF.

The chain combines TRBV7-9 with TRBJ2-7; 7 nucleotides agree with TRBD1. CDR1 is SEHNR, CDR2 FQNEAQ, per germline (reference sequence). The CDR3 length is 15 residues. J lost 5 bases, V lost 5 bases, and 12 bases had no gene match. CDR3 protein: CASSTQEGQQDEQYF. Here the CDR3 DNA reads TGTGCCAGCAGCACCCAAGAGGGACAGCAAGACGAGCAGTACTTC.

The J gene is TRBJ2-5, the V gene TRBV5-1, with D possibly matching TRBD2 (6 bases). Trimming removed 0 bases from V and 5 bases from J, with 17 bases in between. In germline, CDR1 is SGHRS, CDR2 YFSETQ. The CDR3 is 16 amino acids. The CDR3 loop reads CASSLEAGTLLETQYF. The CDR3 nucleotides are TGCGCCAGCAGCTTGGAAGCGGGTACCCTGCTGGAGACCCAGTACTTC.

The rearrangement joins TRBV3-1 to TRBJ2-5, with a possible D match to TRBD2 (5 bases). This CDR3 comprises 14 residues. Germline CDR1 reads LGHDT; CDR2 reads YNNKEL (reference sequence). V gave up 2 bases and J gave up 3 bases, with 10 bases separating them. CDR3 residues: CASSQWPLEETQYF. CDR3 sequence (DNA): TGTGCCAGCAGCCAATGGCCACTAGAAGAGACCCAGTACTTC.

This clonotype was seen a few times. This rearrangement joins TRBV5-6 to TRBJ2-5; tentatively, D is TRBD1 (6 bases). Germline V gene data show CDR1 as SGHDT and CDR2 as YYEEEE. The CDR3 is made up of 17 amino acids. The ends were cut back, 1 base at V and 5 bases at J, with 21 bases in the middle. The CDR3 DNA reads as TGTGCCAGCAGCTTGTCGTCTGGGACAACTTTTCTCGAGACCCAGTACTTC. It is translated as CASSLSSGTTFLETQYF.

As concerns this clonotype: A much larger clone differs from this one at a single base, so this may be a read error. The chain recombines TRBV7-8 with TRBJ2-5; either TRBD1 or TRBD2 may fit D (5 bases each). This CDR3 comprises 17 residues. Per the germline V gene, CDR1 is SGHVS and CDR2 is FQNEAQ. Here the CDR3 DNA reads TGTGCCAGCAGCCAATACAGAGGGGACCAAAAGAAAGAGACCCGGTACTTC. This translates into CASSQYRGDQKKETRYF.

The chain couples TRBV29-1 to TRBJ2-5, with a tentative D call TRBD2 (6 bases). The CDR3 length is 13 residues. Germline-derived CDR1 and CDR2 are SQVTM and ANQGSEA. The ends were cut back, 4 bases at V and 11 bases at J, with 20 bases in the middle. CDR3 coding DNA: TGCAGCGTTGGAGCGATTACGACTGGGGGGCAGTACTTC. Translating it yields CSVGAITTGGQYF.

The rearrangement links TRBV29-1 to TRBJ2-1; 9 bases match TRBD1. Trimming at V came to 4 bases and at J to 0 bases, leaving 10 bases not matched to a gene. Germline loops: CDR1 SQVTM, CDR2 ANQGSEA. The CDR3 is made up of 17 amino acids. CDR3 residues: CSVVGTGTLSSYNEQFF. CDR3 DNA sequence: TGCAGCGTTGTAGGGACAGGGACATTAAGCTCCTACAATGAGCAGTTCTTC.

The V and J genes are TRBV28 and TRBJ2-4, with D perhaps TRBD1 (5 bases). V lost 6 bases to trimming and J lost 2 bases, with 11 bases between them. The length of the CDR3 is 14 residues. Germline CDR1 MDHEN, CDR2 SYDVKM. As DNA, the CDR3 is TGTGCCAGCAGGAACAGGTTTCCCAAAAACATTCAGTACTTC. This codes for CASRNRFPKNIQYF.

This clonotype has a handful of counts. The chain links TRBV20-1 to TRBJ2-7; D is undetermined. The CDR3 spans 12 residues. Germline lookup yields CDR1 DFQATT and CDR2 SNEGSKA (reference sequence). Trimming took off 1 base at V and 3 bases at J, with 7 bases between the two ends. The CDR3 sequence is CSARVADYEQYF. The CDR3 coding sequence is TGCAGTGCTAGAGTAGCAGACTACGAGCAGTACTTC.